These 24 T cell receptor beta chains originate from one sample sequenced in a study of vaccination and CD4 T cells after COVID-19. The treatment was: roughly 11-day PBMC culture with coronavirus spike peptide pools or control peptides (ViraFEST assay). Their target antigens are unknown. Cultured CD4+ T-cell DNA underwent Oncomine TCR Beta short-read sequencing. TCRdb reprocessed the PCR reads via MiXCR and lists one record per CDR3 protein. The data contain 9,000 to 13,000 distinct CDR3 sequences, 30% of them seen just once; the ten biggest clones take up roughly a tenth. The sequenced sample was CD4+ T cells from blood, cultured in vitro, obtained after SARS-CoV-2 vaccination. The receptors originated from a human donor who had recovered from COVID-19.

The CDR3 spells CASSLSIGGSFNQPQHF. CDR3 DNA: TGTGCCAGCAGTTTATCTATAGGGGGCTCATTCAATCAGCCCCAGCATTTT. This sequence joins TRBV27 and TRBJ1-5, with TRBD1 matching 7 bases. This CDR3 region has 17 residues. Germline-derived CDR1 and CDR2 are MNHEY and SMNVEV (reference sequence). V lost 0 bases, J lost 3 bases, and 8 bases stayed unmatched.

The CDR3 protein is CASSTGTGQGSPLHF. In nucleotides, the CDR3 is TGTGCCAGCAGTACAGGGACAGGCCAGGGCTCACCCCTCCACTTT. J is TRBJ1-6 and V is TRBV2; TRBD1 agrees at 8 bases. CDR1 is SNHLY, CDR2 FYNNEI, per germline. This CDR3 is 15 amino acids long. The junction had 10 bases not matched to a gene; V was cut back by 5 bases and J by 10 bases.

This clonotype was observed a handful of times. V is TRBV19 and J is TRBJ1-5; no reliable D call. The CDR3 spans 15 residues. V was shortened by 1 base and J by 6 bases, with 13 bases between the two germline ends. CDR1 and CDR2 from the germline V gene are LNHDA and SQIVND (reference sequence). CDR3: CASSIGTAGLQPQHF. The CDR3 nucleotides read TGTGCCAGTAGTATAGGGACCGCGGGTCTTCAGCCCCAGCATTTT. The complete variable domain, with remaining parts taken from reference TRBV19 and TRBJ1-5, reads DGGITQSPKYLFRKEGQNVTLSCEQNLNHDAMYWYRQDPGQGLRLIYYSQIVNDFQKGDIAEGYSVSREKKESFPLTVTSAQKNPTAFYLCASSIGTAGLQPQHFGDGTRLSIL.

This clonotype was picked up a small number of times. J is TRBJ2-5 and V is TRBV7-8; D is unresolved. The CDR3 sequence is 13 residues long. CDR1 is SGHVS, CDR2 FQNEAQ, per germline. The V gene lost 10 bases and the J gene lost 1 base, with 13 bases spanning the gap. The CDR3 bases are TGTGCCATTCGTAGAGACTCCCAAGAGACCCAGTACTTC. Protein: CAIRRDSQETQYF.

This clonotype is medium-sized in the sample. The chain carries TRBV20-1 and TRBJ1-5, with TRBD1 identical over 8 bases. Germline V CDR1 and CDR2: DFQATT, SNEGSKA (reference sequence). The CDR3 consists of 16 residues. The V gene end was trimmed by 4 bases and the J gene end by 5 bases; junction bases not matched to a gene: 13. The CDR3 nucleotides read TGCAGTGCTAACCGTGGGACAGGCGGGAAAGATCAGCCCCAGCATTTT. Protein sequence: CSANRGTGGKDQPQHF.

This clonotype is labeled as medium-sized (0.01 to 0.1%). The rearrangement joins TRBV20-1 to TRBJ2-3; TRBD2 aligns across 7 bases. With V trimmed by 3 bases and J by 0 bases, 3 bases remained unmatched. Germline V gene sequence: CDR1 DFQATT, CDR2 SNEGSKA (reference sequence). The CDR3 runs 14 residues. The DNA of the CDR3 is TGCAGTGCTAGTAAGGGACTAAGCACAGATACGCAGTATTTT. This encodes CSASKGLSTDTQYF.

The chain recombines TRBV28 with TRBJ1-5; D is perhaps TRBD1 (5 bases). Per germline, CDR1 MDHEN and CDR2 SYDVKM. The CDR3 is 17 amino acids. V shed 2 bases and J shed 5 bases, with 19 bases lying between them. CDR3 DNA: TGTGCCAGCAGTTTACCGCGTATTCCCAGGGTGGATCAGCCCCAGCATTTT. Amino acid sequence: CASSLPRIPRVDQPQHF.

By share, this clonotype ranks as large. This chain connects TRBV29-1 to TRBJ1-1, with D perhaps matching TRBD1 (6 bases). The germline V gene has CDR1 SQVTM and CDR2 ANQGSEA. V was trimmed by 4 bases and J by 13 bases, leaving 16 bases between them. CDR3 size: 11 residues. CDR3 DNA sequence: TGCAGCGTTGGGGGGGCTGAGGTCGGTTTCTTT. It specifies CSVGGAEVGFF.

The chain couples TRBV7-6 to TRBJ2-1; 12 nucleotides agree with TRBD2. Germline lookup yields CDR1 SGHVS and CDR2 FNYEAQ. J lost 1 base, V lost 5 bases, and 6 bases had no gene match. This CDR3 has 17 residues. The CDR3, as DNA: TGTGCCAGCAGCGCCCGACTAGCGGGAGCGTCCTACAATGAGCAGTTCTTC. Amino acids: CASSARLAGASYNEQFF.

Only a few counts were recorded for this clonotype. The chain couples TRBV7-9 to TRBJ2-3; D possibly corresponds to TRBD1 (6 bases). CDR1 SEHNR and CDR2 FQNEAQ come from the germline V gene (reference sequence). The CDR3 length is 14 residues. V was cut by 5 bases and J by 4 bases, with 13 bases left in between. CDR3 protein: CASSTRQVADTQYF. The CDR3 DNA reads as TGTGCCAGCAGCACCCGACAGGTCGCAGATACGCAGTATTTT.

The chain carries TRBV28 and TRBJ1-2; D unresolved. There are 13 residues in the CDR3. V was pared by 3 bases and J by 5 bases, with 10 bases between. Germline CDR1 and CDR2: MDHEN and SYDVKM. CDR3 sequence: CASSFGREYGYTF. The CDR3 nucleotides read TGTGCCAGCAGTTTTGGGAGGGAGTATGGCTACACCTTC.

This clonotype was observed a handful of times. The rearrangement uses TRBV7-2 and TRBJ1-5, with D maybe TRBD1 (6 bases). V gave up 4 bases and J gave up 4 bases, with 14 bases separating them. In germline, CDR1 is SGHTA, CDR2 FQGNSA. This CDR3 contains 15 residues. As DNA, the CDR3 is TGTGCCAGCAGCTCCCGCCGGGGACATAATCAGCCCCAGCATTTT. This encodes CASSSRRGHNQPQHF.

The chain links TRBV20-1 to TRBJ2-3; D perhaps matches TRBD1 (6 bases). Germline CDR1 reads DFQATT; CDR2 reads SNEGSKA (reference sequence). V was trimmed by 4 bases and J by 4 bases, leaving 12 bases between them. The CDR3 sequence is 13 residues long. The CDR3 reads CSATEGGPDTQYF. In DNA, the CDR3 is TGCAGTGCTACCGAAGGGGGTCCAGATACGCAGTATTTT.

This clonotype showed up just a few times. This chain uses TRBV15 with TRBJ2-7; the D gene is possibly TRBD1 (6 bases). The CDR3 is 14 amino acids. V was pared by 0 bases and J by 3 bases, with 9 bases between. CDR1 LNHNV and CDR2 YYDKDF come from the germline V gene (reference sequence). The CDR3: CATSRDKGVYEQYF. The CDR3, as DNA: TGTGCCACCAGCAGAGATAAGGGGGTCTACGAGCAGTACTTC.

This clonotype was counted between two and nine times. CDR3 DNA sequence: TGTGCCAGCAGCTTATTTCGCGGGAGGGCCGGGGAGCAGTTCTTC. It translates to CASSLFRGRAGEQFF. The V call is TRBV7-2, the J call TRBJ2-1; TRBD2 aligns across 9 bases. V shed 2 bases and J 10 bases; nucleotides not matched to a gene: 9. The CDR3 loop spans 15 amino acids. CDR1 SGHTA and CDR2 FQGNSA come from the germline V gene. The full variable domain, completed using reference TRBV7-2 and TRBJ2-1, is GAGVSQSPSNKVTEKGKDVELRCDPISGHTALYWYRQSLGQGLEFLIYFQGNSAPDKSGLPSDRFSAERTGGSVSTLTIQRTQQEDSAVYLCASSLFRGRAGEQFFGPGTRLTVL.

This clonotype showed up just a few times. The chain couples TRBV7-2 to TRBJ2-7; 10 bases are shared with TRBD2. The CDR3 spans 15 residues. Trimming at V came to 6 bases and at J to 2 bases, leaving 7 bases not matched to a gene. Looked up from germline, CDR1 is SGHTA and CDR2 is FQGNSA. CDR3 sequence (DNA): TGTGCCAGCAGTTACCAAACTAGCGGGGCCTACGAGCAGTACTTC. It encodes CASSYQTSGAYEQYF.

The V and J genes are TRBV6-1 and TRBJ2-7; unclear D gene. Germline V gene data show CDR1 as MNHNS and CDR2 as SASEGT. The CDR3 has 16 amino acids. The V and J ends lost 0 bases and 2 bases respectively, with 14 bases between them. The CDR3, as DNA: TGTGCCAGCAGTGAAGCGTTGGACCTACGAACCTACGAGCAGTACTTC. It specifies CASSEALDLRTYEQYF.

The rearrangement links TRBV11-2 to TRBJ2-1, with 10 positions matching TRBD2. The V gene end was trimmed by 1 base and the J gene end by 2 bases; junction bases not matched to a gene: 5. This CDR3 is built from 17 residues. CDR1 is SGHAT and CDR2 is FQNNGV in the germline V gene. The CDR3: CASSLVWLAGAYNEQFF. The CDR3, as DNA: TGTGCCAGCAGCTTAGTTTGGCTAGCGGGAGCCTACAATGAGCAGTTCTTC.

The chain has TRBV20-1 and TRBJ2-7; 10 bases match TRBD2. The CDR3 is 15 amino acids. From germline, CDR1 is DFQATT and CDR2 SNEGSKA (reference sequence). V gave up 5 bases and J gave up 3 bases; unmatched junction bases: 10. The CDR3 nucleotides are TGCAGTGCTGGGCCAAGCGGGAGGGACGACTACGAGCAGTACTTC. Translation gives CSAGPSGRDDYEQYF.

Only one count was recorded for this clonotype. A read error may be the cause here, since a much bigger clone is one base away. This chain uses TRBV4-3 with TRBJ1-6; a possible D gene is TRBD1 (5 bases). With 1 base removed from V and 16 bases from J, the gap between germline ends came to 20 bases. CDR1 is LGHNA, CDR2 YSLEER, per germline. The CDR3 totals 15 residues. CDR3: CASSQGAPGRFFLHF. The CDR3 DNA sequence: TGCGCCAGCAGCCAAGGGGCGCCGGGACGCTTCTTTCTCCACTTT.

This clonotype was seen more than once but under ten times. The chain employs TRBV20-1 and TRBJ2-2; no clear D. CDR1 and CDR2 from the germline V gene are DFQATT and SNEGSKA (reference sequence). CDR3 length equals 15 residues. V was pared by 3 bases and J by 0 bases, with 11 bases between. This chain's CDR3 is CSASKGGANTGELFF. CDR3 bases: TGCAGTGCTAGTAAGGGCGGAGCGAACACCGGGGAGCTGTTTTTT.

V usage is TRBV7-9 and J usage is TRBJ2-5; no reliable D call. Between the trimmed V and J ends, which lost 3 bases and 5 bases, there was a span of 4 bases. Germline V gene data show CDR1 as SEHNR and CDR2 as FQNEAQ (reference sequence). This CDR3 is built from 11 residues. CDR3 protein: CASSFRETQYF. The CDR3 DNA sequence: TGTGCCAGCAGCTTCCGGGAGACCCAGTACTTC. Full variable domain (outside the CDR3, taken from reference TRBV7-9 and TRBJ2-5): DTGVSQNPRHKITKRGQNVTFRCDPISEHNRLYWYRQTLGQGPEFLTYFQNEAQLEKSRLLSDRFSAERPKGSFSTLEIQRTEQGDSAMYLCASSFRETQYFGPGTRLLVL.

A few counts support this clonotype. V and J are TRBV25-1 and TRBJ1-1; D possibly corresponds to TRBD1 (5 bases). The CDR3 contains 14 residues. Per the germline V gene, CDR1 is MGHDK and CDR2 is SYGVNS. Trimming shortened V by 5 bases and J by 2 bases, and 12 bases separated the two germline ends. CDR3 amino acids: CASSRDSQNTEAFF. Here the CDR3 DNA reads TGTGCCAGCAGTCGCGACAGCCAAAACACTGAAGCTTTCTTT.

This rearrangement joins TRBV28 to TRBJ2-1, with TRBD2 matching over 8 bases. CDR3 size: 17 residues. The germline CDR1 and CDR2 sequences are MDHEN and SYDVKM. The V segment lost 6 bases and the J segment 1 base; nucleotides outside the gene matches: 11. The CDR3 here is CASRRGLGGRSYNEQFF. DNA of the CDR3: TGTGCCAGCAGGAGAGGCCTAGGCGGGAGGTCCTACAATGAGCAGTTCTTC.